This TCR beta chain appears in the sequencing data of a study of shared clonotypes between healthy human individuals. General study findings and limits: Rarefaction demonstrated incomplete sorted-subset sequencing despite large depth. Larger richness was generally estimated for naive than memory subsets. Of the naive CD4 clonotypes, about 5% were shared across a few donors.

CDR1 SGHAT and CDR2 FQNNGV come from the germline V gene. V was pared by 6 bases and J by 0 bases, with 15 bases between. The CDR3 covers 17 residues. The split of CD4+ cells yielded CD45RA+ naive and CD45RA-negative memory subsets. TCRdb keeps only in-frame clones here, not all; method: immunoSEQ multiplex PCR. This sample has a few million clones; more than 90% occur once, and the top ten carry roughly 0.13%. On this clone: The target antigen is unknown.

The chain recombines TRBV11-2 with TRBJ2-6; no reliable D call. This clonotype was obtained from a man in his late teens or twenties in good health. Sequencing used naive CD4+ T cells sorted from blood. Subset meaning: CD45RA+ positively selected. CDR3 bases: TGTGCCAGCAGGTCCAAGATTGGGATCTCTGGGGCCAACGTCCTGACTTTC. Residues: CASRSKIGISGANVLTF.